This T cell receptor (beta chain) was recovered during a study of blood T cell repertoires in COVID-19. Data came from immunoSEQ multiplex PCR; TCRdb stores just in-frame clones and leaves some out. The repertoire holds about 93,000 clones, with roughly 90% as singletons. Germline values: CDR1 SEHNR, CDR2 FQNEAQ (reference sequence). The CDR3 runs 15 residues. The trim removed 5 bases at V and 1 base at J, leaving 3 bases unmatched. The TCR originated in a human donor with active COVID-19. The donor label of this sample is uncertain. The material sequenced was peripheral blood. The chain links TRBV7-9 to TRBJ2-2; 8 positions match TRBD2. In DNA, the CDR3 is TGTGCCAGCAGCCTGACTAGCGTGAACACCGGGGAGCTGTTTTTT. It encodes CASSLTSVNTGELFF.